This T cell receptor (beta chain) was documented in a study of blood T cell repertoires in COVID-19. Across the whole study: Spain, Italy and the United States supplied samples that represented acute and convalescent COVID-19. T cells, B-cell-depleted T cells, or PBMCs provided the cDNA or gDNA that served as material.

Enrolled through a virtual design, the participants were between about 18 and 100 years of age and came from under 25 US areas. Cohorts were determined from participant-reported clinical history. The ends lost 5 bases at V and 0 bases at J; junction bases unmatched: 11. Germline-derived CDR1 and CDR2 are SEHNR and FQNEAQ (reference sequence). This CDR3 is 18 amino acids long. The assay was immunoSEQ multiplex PCR, and TCRdb's table has in-frame clones only and misses some. The top ten clones hold roughly 5.2% of a sample with 320,000 or so clones, about nine tenths of them seen once. The sequencing input was PBMCs or T cells enriched from blood (not recorded which). This clonotype originated in a man in his sixties who had recovered from COVID-19. V and J are TRBV7-9 and TRBJ1-5, with 9 bases that match TRBD1. CDR3 loop: CASSNSPGTGFSNQPQHF. The DNA for the CDR3 is TGTGCCAGCAGCAATAGTCCCGGGACAGGGTTTAGCAATCAGCCCCAGCATTTT. Filled out from reference TRBV7-9 and TRBJ1-5, the complete variable domain reads DTGVSQNPRHKITKRGQNVTFRCDPISEHNRLYWYRQTLGQGPEFLTYFQNEAQLEKSRLLSDRFSAERPKGSFSTLEIQRTEQGDSAMYLCASSNSPGTGFSNQPQHFGDGTRLSIL.